This T cell receptor beta chain was profiled in a study of T cells in Graves' hyperthyroidism and ophthalmopathy. Amplified TCR beta CDR3 regions derived from RNA transcripts. Carried out on the TCR CDR3, a first-round RT-PCR used the HTBI primer set. Via MiXCR, TCRdb re-called the multiplex PCR reads, giving one row per CDR3 protein. This table holds more than 300,000 distinct CDR3 sequences, about 13% found once. Germline CDR1 is ENHRY and CDR2 is SYGVKD. V lost 8 bases and J lost 5; bases outside the gene matches: 4. The CDR3 consists of 13 residues. The chain recombines TRBV10-3 with TRBJ2-3; TRBD2 matches at 10 bases. The sequence was obtained from a young woman with Graves' hyperthyroidism. The sample comprised blood. The DNA for the CDR3 is TGTGCCATCGGGGGACTAGCGAAAGATACGCAGTATTTT. Translating gives CAIGGLAKDTQYF.